This TCR beta chain derives from a study of identifying expanded T cells in peripheral blood. The study's findings and limits: Clone count variance between roughly 2-week samples rose with total template count.

The germline CDR1 and CDR2 sequences are MNHEY and SMNVEV (reference sequence). The V gene lost 4 bases and the J gene lost 9 bases, with 11 bases spanning the gap. The CDR3 has 12 amino acids. No infections or other immune events were documented during collection. Using immunoSEQ multiplex PCR, the repertoire was profiled, and TCRdb retains in-frame clones only, with some absent. This table has roughly 75,000 clones, roughly 88% appearing once. As regards this clone: The antigen is unknown.

The rearrangement links TRBV27 to TRBJ2-3; D may match TRBD1 or TRBD2 (5 bases each). The sequence came from a person aged 18 to 75 in good health. Sequencing was carried out using blood. The chain's CDR3 is CASSSDWGTQYF. Written as DNA, the CDR3 is TGTGCCAGCAGTTCCGACTGGGGGACGCAGTATTTT.